The T cell receptor beta chain under discussion was sequenced for a study of blood T cells in healthy people across ages (dated by TCRdb to 2013 to 2016). Background on the whole study: In model experiments, roughly one uniquely barcoded TCR beta cDNA molecule per two T cells was captured by template switching. The study measured age-related changes in TCR beta repertoire diversity using deep sequencing normalized with unique cDNA molecular identifiers. The donors were divided into four age groups: young (average approximately 17 years), middle-aged (about 41), aged (approximately 62) and long-lived (about 90). To avoid experimental bias, donors of different ages were randomly spread across the sequencing lanes. For two donors (one aged 18 to 30 and one aged 80 or older), the study analyzed two additional independent replicas of 1 million unique cDNA reads from the same blood draw. The full study reports these points: Since profiling was done on bulk unsorted PBMCs, naive and antigen-experienced compartments could not be conclusively compared. Estimates of total diversity from one million sequenced T cells were regarded as lower bounds and underestimates. Because donor CMV infection status was unknown, age-related changes in expanded clonotypes were potentially confounded. A strong correlation was found between observed TCR beta diversity and the percentage of naive T cells measured by flow cytometry. Observed TCR beta diversity per million T cells fell roughly linearly with age, and a significant reduction was already apparent by age around 39. Compared with the aged group, the long-lived group had more naive CD4+ T cells, fewer expanded clones and increased TCR diversity, a pattern suggesting age selection.

Libraries were built with 5' RACE. The reads were generated on an Illumina HiSeq 2500. A second PCR of about 6 to 11 cycles was run with a J-beta primer mix and a sample-barcoded 5' primer. A template-switch 5' adaptor carrying 12 random nucleotides introduced a unique molecular identifier onto each TCR beta cDNA molecule. Each sample yielded at least 2.5 million CDR3-containing paired-end reads. All of the RNA was converted into first-strand cDNA using the Mint cDNA synthesis kit, with a TRBC-specific oligonucleotide serving as the primer. All cDNA was treated with uracil-DNA glycosylase and then went through a first 18-cycle PCR with the universal primers M1SS and BC2_uni_R. On the authors' methods: For normalization, 1 million high-quality reads were randomly selected from each sample, with every read carrying a distinct molecular identifier. Instead of being binned into consensus sequences, reads with shared molecular identifiers were discarded. MiTCR, run with a Q25 quality threshold and the strictest error-elimination algorithm, handled CDR3 identification, clonotype clustering and error correction. A nonparametric unseen species model with Euler transformation was used to estimate lower-bound total TCR beta diversity. The public reads were run again by TCRdb, first through fastp at Q25 and then through MiXCR, and only productive beta chains were kept. A single entry per CDR3 protein holds the most common genes and DNA from its merged rows. The V and J calls come from TCRdb's annotation, not from the publication. Recorded for this sample are 730,000 or so distinct CDR3 sequences; around 38% of them occurred a single time. The leading ten clones occupy around 30% of the sample.

Comments on this clonotype: This receptor's antigen is unknown. Base qualities are not recorded, but no much larger clone differs from it by a single base.

Systemically healthy Caucasian individuals from Russia, some 36 in total and aged about 6 to 90 years, were included as donors. Each donor gave around 9 milliliters of peripheral blood, collected into EDTA-treated Vacutainer tubes. PBMCs were isolated by Ficoll-Paque density-gradient centrifugation, with at least 6 million obtained per sample. Total RNA was extracted from PBMCs with Trizol reagent, with at least 6 micrograms obtained per sample. For every donor, flow cytometry on a PBMC aliquot measured the percentage of naive CD45RAhigh/CD27high T cells. Measured from the cysteine to the phenylalanine, the CDR3 is 15 residues long. Solely the CDR3 DNA is kept, with 45 bases framed from the first base. Compared with germline, V lacks 3 bases and J lacks 11 bases; bases without a gene match: 16. CDR1 and CDR2, looked up from the germline V gene, are SGHRS and YFSETQ.

The specimen was blood. Rearrangement joined TRBV5-1 to TRBJ1-1, and 7 junctional nucleotides match TRBD1. The receptor was isolated from a man aged 80 or over in good health. The encoded CDR3 is CASSSQGEGAFGAFF. The DNA sequence is given as TGCGCCAGCAGCTCCCAGGGGGAGGGTGCGTTTGGGGCTTTCTTT.